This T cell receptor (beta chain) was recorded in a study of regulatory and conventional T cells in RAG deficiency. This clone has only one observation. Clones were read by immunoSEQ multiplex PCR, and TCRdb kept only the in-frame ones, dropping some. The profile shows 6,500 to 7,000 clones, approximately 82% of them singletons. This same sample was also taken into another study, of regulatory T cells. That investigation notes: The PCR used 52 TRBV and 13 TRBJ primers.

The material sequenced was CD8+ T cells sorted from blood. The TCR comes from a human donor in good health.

CDR3 in amino acids: CSAEGVNTEAFF. DNA of the CDR3: TGCAGCGCCGAAGGAGTGAACACTGAAGCTTTCTTT. V gene TRBV29-1 combines with J gene TRBJ1-1; no clear D gene. Germline CDR1 and CDR2: SQVTM and ANQGSEA. CDR3 length: 12 amino acids. Trimming took 7 bases from V and 0 from J, leaving 9 bases between them. Drawing the rest from reference TRBV29-1 and TRBJ1-1, the complete variable domain is SAVISQKPSRDICQRGTSLTIQCQVDSQVTMMFWYRQQPGQSLTLIATANQGSEATYESGFVIDKFPISRPNLTFSTLTVSNMSPEDSSIYLCSAEGVNTEAFFGQGTRLTVV.